The 27 T cell receptor beta chains given below trace back to one sample, sequenced in a study of blood T cell repertoires in COVID-19. Generated by immunoSEQ multiplex PCR, the TCRdb table keeps only in-frame clones and is missing some. The data contain 55,000 to 65,000 clones, 79% of them singletons. Sample: peripheral blood. These receptors were taken from a man between 60 and 70 years old with acute or convalescent COVID-19.

The chain uses TRBV28 and TRBJ1-2; no definite D call. CDR1 and CDR2 (germline): MDHEN, SYDVKM. V was clipped by 5 bases and J by 10 bases, with 14 bases between them. The CDR3 has 12 amino acids. The CDR3 spells CASSPTTMDYTF. CDR3 nucleotides: TGTGCCAGCAGTCCGACGACAATGGACTACACCTTC.

This clone is medium-sized by share. V gene TRBV2 combines with J gene TRBJ1-1, with D possibly TRBD1 on 6 matching bases. Germline V gene data show CDR1 as SNHLY and CDR2 as FYNNEI. The CDR3 is 14 amino acids. The germline V and J ends were trimmed by 8 bases and 1 base, with 14 bases remaining between them. CDR3 nucleotides: TGTGCCAGCGAGACGGGACACAGGAACACTGAAGCTTTCTTT. It yields the protein CASETGHRNTEAFF.

V gene TRBV5-1 combines with J gene TRBJ1-4, with TRBD1 identical over 7 bases. Germline CDR1 reads SGHRS; CDR2 reads YFSETQ. The ends lost 0 bases at V and 8 bases at J; junction bases unmatched: 4. This CDR3 region has 14 residues. DNA of the CDR3: TGCGCCAGCAGCTTGGACAGGGGAAAGGAAAAACTGTTTTTT. It translates to CASSLDRGKEKLFF.

The genes are TRBV18 and TRBJ1-3; tentatively, D is TRBD1 (5 bases). The CDR3 has 17 amino acids. Germline CDR1 is KGHSH and CDR2 is LQKENI. Trimming took off 3 bases at V and 0 bases at J, with 15 bases between the two ends. In DNA form, the CDR3 reads TGTGCCAGCTCACCCTTATCACAGGCCCACTCTGGAAACACCATATATTTT. Translated, it gives CASSPLSQAHSGNTIYF.

This chain connects TRBV7-3 to TRBJ2-1; weak D call: TRBD2 (7 bases). The CDR3 runs to 15 residues. Germline loops: CDR1 SGHTA, CDR2 FQGTGA. Trimming removed 5 bases from V and 8 bases from J, with 19 bases in between. This CDR3 reads CASSPRGAIRYEQFF. The CDR3 DNA reads as TGTGCCAGCAGCCCTCGGGGGGCCATTCGCTATGAGCAGTTCTTC.

This clone was picked up one time. This sequence joins TRBV19 and TRBJ2-3, with 8 positions matching TRBD2. Trimming cost V 6 bases and J 0 bases; bases outside gene matches: 14. The CDR3 is 18 residues long. Germline V gene lookup returns CDR1 LNHDA and CDR2 SQIVND (reference sequence). This CDR3 reads CASRRLGVSGESTDTQYF. CDR3 nucleotide sequence: TGTGCCAGTAGACGACTTGGAGTTAGCGGGGAAAGCACAGATACGCAGTATTTT.

The rearrangement uses TRBV10-3 and TRBJ2-7; D is possibly TRBD1 (5 bases). Germline V gene lookup returns CDR1 ENHRY and CDR2 SYGVKD. The CDR3 totals 14 residues. Deletions cut 1 base from V and 1 base from J, with 8 bases between. The CDR3 region is CAISEYQGSYEQYF. CDR3 sequence (DNA): TGTGCCATCAGTGAGTATCAGGGATCCTACGAGCAGTACTTC.

The chain is built from TRBV5-1 and TRBJ1-1; TRBD1 agrees at 8 bases. Germline V gene data show CDR1 as SGHRS and CDR2 as YFSETQ. CDR3 size: 14 residues. The trim removed 5 bases at V and 1 base at J, leaving 4 bases unmatched. In DNA, the CDR3 is TGCGCCAGCAGACCAGGGACAGGGAACACTGAAGCTTTCTTT. This codes for CASRPGTGNTEAFF. Combining the CDR3 with reference TRBV5-1 and TRBJ1-1 gives the whole variable domain KAGVTQTPRYLIKTRGQQVTLSCSPISGHRSVSWYQQTPGQGLQFLFEYFSETQRNKGNFPGRFSGRQFSNSRSEMNVSTLELGDSALYLCASRPGTGNTEAFFGQGTRLTVV.

This chain joins TRBV10-1 and TRBJ1-2; possible D gene TRBD1, 5 bases. Germline CDR1 is WNHNN and CDR2 is SYGVQD (reference sequence). The V end lost 10 bases, the J end lost 4 bases, and 16 bases lay between the germline ends. This CDR3 region has 13 residues. DNA for the CDR3: TGCGCCATCCTAAAACAGGAGAGCTATGGCTACACCTTC. Encoded protein: CAILKQESYGYTF.

The chain carries TRBV5-5 and TRBJ1-5; 8 positions agree with TRBD1. Germline CDR1 and CDR2: SGHKS and YYEKEE (reference sequence). The trim removed 0 bases at V and 2 bases at J, leaving 10 bases unmatched. The CDR3 sequence is 18 residues long. The CDR3 loop reads CASSLGVSTGERNQPQHF. CDR3 bases: TGTGCCAGCAGCTTGGGAGTGTCGACAGGGGAACGCAATCAGCCCCAGCATTTT.

The chain joins TRBV27 to TRBJ1-5, with 8 bases aligning to TRBD1. The CDR3 totals 16 residues. Trimming cost V 5 bases and J 5 bases; bases outside gene matches: 11. Per the germline V gene, CDR1 is MNHEY and CDR2 is SMNVEV (reference sequence). The CDR3 loop reads CASSPGQGAWYQPQHF. The CDR3 region has the DNA TGTGCCAGCAGTCCCGGACAGGGTGCCTGGTATCAGCCCCAGCATTTT.

J is TRBJ1-1 and V is TRBV2, with D possibly matching TRBD1 (5 bases). Between the trimmed V and J ends, which lost 6 bases and 1 base, there was a span of 9 bases. The CDR3 length is 13 residues. Germline values: CDR1 SNHLY, CDR2 FYNNEI. The CDR3 DNA sequence: TGTGCCAGCAGACTTCAGGGGAACACTGAAGCTTTCTTT. Encoded protein: CASRLQGNTEAFF.

The V and J genes are TRBV19 and TRBJ1-5; 10 bases are shared with TRBD1. CDR1 LNHDA and CDR2 SQIVND come from the germline V gene (reference sequence). The CDR3 contains 15 residues. J was trimmed by 9 bases and V by 1 base; bases with no gene match: 6. CDR3 DNA sequence: TGTGCCAGTAGTATAGGACAGGGGGCCGCTGGGCCCCAGCATTTT. This gives the protein CASSIGQGAAGPQHF.

V gene TRBV12-5 combines with J gene TRBJ1-3; maybe TRBD1 (5 bases). V was trimmed by 8 bases and J by 2 bases, leaving 13 bases between them. From germline, CDR1 is LGHNT and CDR2 FRNRAP. The CDR3 spans 14 residues. The CDR3 is CASSSQATGNTIYF. In nucleotides, the CDR3 is TGTGCTAGTAGTTCACAGGCAACTGGAAACACCATATATTTT.

This chain joins TRBV2 and TRBJ2-7; D uncertain. Trimming cost V 11 bases and J 0 bases, with 14 bases left between them. The CDR3 contains 13 residues. Germline V gives CDR1 SNHLY, CDR2 FYNNEI. The DNA of the CDR3 is TGTGCCTCGGGTTATGGAAGCTCCTACGAGCAGTACTTC. This encodes CASGYGSSYEQYF.

Only a few counts were recorded for this clone. The chain combines TRBV10-2 with TRBJ2-1; D not certain. Trimming cost V 6 bases and J 6 bases, with 9 bases left between them. The CDR3 contains 12 residues. Germline values: CDR1 WSHSY, CDR2 SAAADI. CDR3 loop: CASRETPNEQFF. The CDR3 DNA reads TGCGCCAGCAGAGAGACTCCCAATGAGCAGTTCTTC.

The chain uses TRBV24-1 and TRBJ2-1; possibly TRBD2 for D (6 bases). This CDR3 contains 16 residues. V dropped 1 base and J dropped 0 bases, with 9 bases sitting between them. Germline CDR1 reads KGHDR; CDR2 reads SFDVKD. The CDR3 DNA sequence: TGTGCCACCAGTGATTTTGGGGGGAGCTCCTACAATGAGCAGTTCTTC. Its translation: CATSDFGGSSYNEQFF.

The V call is TRBV5-1, the J call TRBJ2-3; 8 nucleotides match TRBD2. The CDR3 runs 15 residues. V trimming: 2 bases; J trimming: 2 bases; junction bases outside the gene matches: 4. Germline values: CDR1 SGHRS, CDR2 YFSETQ. CDR3 coding DNA: TGCGCCAGCAGCTTAACTAGCGGTTTCACAGATACGCAGTATTTT. This sequence encodes CASSLTSGFTDTQYF.

This clone was seen more than once but under ten times. The chain links TRBV30 to TRBJ1-6; TRBD1 might be the D (6 bases). Germline V gene lookup returns CDR1 GTSNPN and CDR2 SVGIG (reference sequence). The V end lost 1 base, the J end lost 14 bases, and 18 bases lay between the germline ends. This CDR3 has 14 amino acids. This CDR3 reads CAWSGTEASIALHF. The CDR3 coding sequence is TGTGCCTGGAGTGGGACAGAGGCGTCGATAGCCCTCCACTTT. Full variable domain (remainder filled in from reference TRBV30 and TRBJ1-6): SQTIHQWPATLVQPVGSPLSLECTVEGTSNPNLYWYRQAAGRGLQLLFYSVGIGQISSEVPQNLSASRPQDRQFILSSKKLLLSDSGFYLCAWSGTEASIALHFGNGTRLTVT.

The gene calls are TRBV29-1 and TRBJ1-1; D is unresolved. V was clipped by 4 bases and J by 5 bases, with 14 bases between them. This CDR3 is 13 amino acids long. Germline assignment: CDR1 SQVTM and CDR2 ANQGSEA. CDR3 loop: CSVAHGEETEAFF. Written as DNA, the CDR3 is TGCAGCGTTGCCCACGGGGAAGAAACTGAAGCTTTCTTT. The whole variable domain, filled in from reference TRBV29-1 and TRBJ1-1, reads SAVISQKPSRDICQRGTSLTIQCQVDSQVTMMFWYRQQPGQSLTLIATANQGSEATYESGFVIDKFPISRPNLTFSTLTVSNMSPEDSSIYLCSVAHGEETEAFFGQGTRLTVV.

This rearrangement joins TRBV2 to TRBJ2-5; 8 positions match TRBD2. Germline lookup yields CDR1 SNHLY and CDR2 FYNNEI. The J segment lost 1 base and the V segment lost 5 bases, leaving 6 bases of the junction unmatched. The CDR3 totals 15 residues. The CDR3 loop is CASSFPAGGQETQYF. The CDR3 nucleotides read TGTGCCAGCAGTTTCCCCGCGGGGGGCCAAGAGACCCAGTACTTC.

The chain uses TRBV29-1 and TRBJ1-2; TRBD1 aligns across 10 bases. Germline trimming cut 7 bases from V and 4 bases from J; bases unmatched to any gene: 12. The CDR3 loop spans 15 amino acids. CDR1 SQVTM and CDR2 ANQGSEA come from the germline V gene. DNA for the CDR3: TGCAGCGCCCCGGGACAGGGGATGGGTGGCTATGGCTACACCTTC. Its protein product is CSAPGQGMGGYGYTF.

The V call is TRBV5-4, the J call TRBJ2-3; possible D gene TRBD2, 6 bases. The CDR3 is 16 amino acids. V lost 1 base and J 0 bases, leaving 12 bases between the germline ends. CDR1 and CDR2 from the germline V gene are SGHNT and YYREEE (reference sequence). The CDR3 is CASSLKAGSSTDTQYF. DNA for the CDR3: TGTGCCAGCAGCTTGAAGGCGGGGTCTAGCACAGATACGCAGTATTTT.

The chain carries TRBV18 and TRBJ2-2; tentatively, D is TRBD1 (6 bases). CDR3 length: 16 residues. Germline-derived CDR1 and CDR2 are KGHSH and LQKENI. V lost 4 bases, J lost 0 bases, and 12 bases lay in between. For the CDR3, the DNA is TGTGCCAGCTCACTTAGACAGGCCTCGAACACCGGGGAGCTGTTTTTT. Translated: CASSLRQASNTGELFF.

The chain carries TRBV6-6 and TRBJ2-2, with TRBD1 matching 10 bases. CDR3 length equals 16 residues. Trimming took 8 bases from V and 4 from J; bases not matched to a gene: 10. Germline V gene lookup returns CDR1 MNHNY and CDR2 SVGAGI (reference sequence). DNA of the CDR3: TGTGCCAGCTTCCCCGACAGGGGGCAGGGCACCGGGGAGCTGTTTTTT. Translating it yields CASFPDRGQGTGELFF.

The rearrangement joins TRBV7-5 to TRBJ1-3; TRBD1 is the table's D call and was not checked against the DNA. TRBV7-5 is labeled a pseudogene. The CDR3 has 15 residues. The CDR3 spells CVRSSQGAGGNTIYF. The CDR3 bases are TGTGTCAGAAGCTCACAGGGGGCTGGGGGAAACACCATATATTTT.

V is TRBV5-1 and J is TRBJ2-7; 12 bases are shared with TRBD1. The V gene end was trimmed by 3 bases and the J gene end by 6 bases; junction bases not matched to a gene: 4. The germline gives CDR1 SGHRS, CDR2 YFSETQ. CDR3 length: 14 residues. The CDR3 loop reads CASSSGTGGGEQYF. Written as DNA, the CDR3 is TGCGCCAGCAGCTCCGGGACAGGGGGCGGCGAGCAGTACTTC.